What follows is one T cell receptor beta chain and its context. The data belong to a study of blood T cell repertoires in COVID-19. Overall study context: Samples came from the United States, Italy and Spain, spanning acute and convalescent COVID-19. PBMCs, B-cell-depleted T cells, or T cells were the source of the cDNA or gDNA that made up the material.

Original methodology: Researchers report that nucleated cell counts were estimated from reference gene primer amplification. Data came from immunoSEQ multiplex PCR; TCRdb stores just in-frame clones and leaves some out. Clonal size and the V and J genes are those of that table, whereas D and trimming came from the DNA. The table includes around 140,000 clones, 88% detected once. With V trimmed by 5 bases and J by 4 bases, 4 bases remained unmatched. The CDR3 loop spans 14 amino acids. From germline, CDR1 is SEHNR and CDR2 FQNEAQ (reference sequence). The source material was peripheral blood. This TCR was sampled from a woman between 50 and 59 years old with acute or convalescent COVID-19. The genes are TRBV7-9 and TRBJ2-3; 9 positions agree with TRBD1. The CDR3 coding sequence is TGTGCCAGCAGCCGGGACAGGGCAGCAGATACGCAGTATTTT. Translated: CASSRDRAADTQYF.